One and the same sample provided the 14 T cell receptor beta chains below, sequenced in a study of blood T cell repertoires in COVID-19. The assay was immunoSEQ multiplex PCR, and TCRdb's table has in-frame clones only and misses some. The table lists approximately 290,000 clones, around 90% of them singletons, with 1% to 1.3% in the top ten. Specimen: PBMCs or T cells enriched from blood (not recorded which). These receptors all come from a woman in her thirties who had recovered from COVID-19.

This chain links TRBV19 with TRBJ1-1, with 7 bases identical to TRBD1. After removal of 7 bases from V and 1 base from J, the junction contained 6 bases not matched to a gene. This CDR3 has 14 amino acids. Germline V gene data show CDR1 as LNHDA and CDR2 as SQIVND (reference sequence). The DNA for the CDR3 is TGTGCCAGTATTTCGGGACAGCCGAACACTGAAGCTTTCTTT. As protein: CASISGQPNTEAFF.

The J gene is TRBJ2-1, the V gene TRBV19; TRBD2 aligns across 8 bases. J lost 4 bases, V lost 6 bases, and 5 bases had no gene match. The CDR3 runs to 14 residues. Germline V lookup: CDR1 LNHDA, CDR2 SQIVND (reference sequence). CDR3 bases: TGTGCCAGTAGCGCCGGGACTAGTTACAATGAGCAGTTCTTC. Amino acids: CASSAGTSYNEQFF.

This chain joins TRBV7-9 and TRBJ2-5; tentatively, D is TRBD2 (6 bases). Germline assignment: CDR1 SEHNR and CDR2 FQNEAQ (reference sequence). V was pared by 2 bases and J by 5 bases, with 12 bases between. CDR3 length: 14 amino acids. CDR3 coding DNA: TGTGCCAGCAGCTTACGGGAGACACCGGAGACCCAGTACTTC. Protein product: CASSLRETPETQYF.

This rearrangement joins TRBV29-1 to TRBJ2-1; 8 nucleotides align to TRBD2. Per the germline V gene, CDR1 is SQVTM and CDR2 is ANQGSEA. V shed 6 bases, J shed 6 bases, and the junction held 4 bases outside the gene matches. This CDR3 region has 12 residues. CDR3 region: CSVAGTSNEQFF. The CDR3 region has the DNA TGCAGCGTCGCCGGGACTAGCAATGAGCAGTTCTTC.

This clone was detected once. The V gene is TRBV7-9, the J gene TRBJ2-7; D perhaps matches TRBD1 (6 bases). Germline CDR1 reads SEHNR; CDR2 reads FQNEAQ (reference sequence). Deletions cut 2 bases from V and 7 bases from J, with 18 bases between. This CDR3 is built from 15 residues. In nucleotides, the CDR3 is TGTGCCAGCAGCTTAACCGTTGGGGGCGCGGGTGAGCAGTACTTC. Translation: CASSLTVGGAGEQYF.

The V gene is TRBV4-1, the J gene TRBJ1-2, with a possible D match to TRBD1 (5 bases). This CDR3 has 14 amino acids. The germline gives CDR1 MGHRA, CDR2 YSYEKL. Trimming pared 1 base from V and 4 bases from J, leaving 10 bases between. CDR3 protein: CASSQVTGLYGYTF. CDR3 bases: TGCGCCAGCAGCCAAGTTACAGGTCTCTATGGCTACACCTTC.

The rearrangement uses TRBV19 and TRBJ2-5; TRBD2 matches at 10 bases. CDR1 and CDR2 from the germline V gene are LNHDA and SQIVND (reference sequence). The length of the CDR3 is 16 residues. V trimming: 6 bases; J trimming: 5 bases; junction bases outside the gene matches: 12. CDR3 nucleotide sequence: TGTGCCAGTAGCCCCCGGCTAGCGGGAGAGGGGGAGACCCAGTACTTC. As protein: CASSPRLAGEGETQYF.

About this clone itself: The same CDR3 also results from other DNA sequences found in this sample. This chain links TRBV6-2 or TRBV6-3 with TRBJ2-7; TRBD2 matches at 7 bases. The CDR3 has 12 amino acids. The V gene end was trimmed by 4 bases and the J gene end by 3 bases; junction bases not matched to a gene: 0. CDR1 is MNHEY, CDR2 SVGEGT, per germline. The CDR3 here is CASSWEGYEQYF. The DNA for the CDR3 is TGTGCCAGCAGTTGGGAGGGCTACGAGCAGTACTTC.

CDR3 sequence (DNA): TGTGCCAGCAGAGACGTGGGGCCCCTGGGCGGGGAGCTGTTTTTT. Its translation is CASRDVGPLGGELFF. This chain links TRBV2 with TRBJ2-2, with a possible D match to TRBD1 (5 bases). The CDR3 length is 15 residues. V dropped 6 bases and J dropped 7 bases, with 18 bases sitting between them. The V gene's germline CDR1 is SNHLY and CDR2 FYNNEI.

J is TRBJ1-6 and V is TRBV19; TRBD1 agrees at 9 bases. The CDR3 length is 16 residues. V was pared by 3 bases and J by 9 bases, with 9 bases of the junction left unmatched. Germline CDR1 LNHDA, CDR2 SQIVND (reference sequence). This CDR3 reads CASSMTAGTGSSPLHF. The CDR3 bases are TGTGCCAGTAGTATGACCGCCGGGACAGGGAGTTCACCCCTCCACTTT.

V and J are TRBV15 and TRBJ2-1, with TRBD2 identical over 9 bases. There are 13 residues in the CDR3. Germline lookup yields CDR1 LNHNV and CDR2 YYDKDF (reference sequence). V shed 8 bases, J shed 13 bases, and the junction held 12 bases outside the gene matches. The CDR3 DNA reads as TGTGCCACCTCTAGCGGGAACCCCCCGACACAGTTCTTC. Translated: CATSSGNPPTQFF.

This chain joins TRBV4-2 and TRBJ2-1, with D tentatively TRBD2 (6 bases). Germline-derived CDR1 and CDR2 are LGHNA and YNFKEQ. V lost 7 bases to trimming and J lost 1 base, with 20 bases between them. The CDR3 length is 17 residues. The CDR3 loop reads CASKPDAQGGSYNEQFF. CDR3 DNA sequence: TGTGCCAGCAAACCTGATGCCCAGGGAGGTTCCTACAATGAGCAGTTCTTC.

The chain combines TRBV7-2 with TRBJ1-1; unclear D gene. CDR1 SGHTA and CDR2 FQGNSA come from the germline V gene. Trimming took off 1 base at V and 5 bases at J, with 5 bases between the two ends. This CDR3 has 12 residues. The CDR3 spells CASSLGRTEAFF. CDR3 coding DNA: TGTGCCAGCAGCTTAGGTCGTACTGAAGCTTTCTTT.

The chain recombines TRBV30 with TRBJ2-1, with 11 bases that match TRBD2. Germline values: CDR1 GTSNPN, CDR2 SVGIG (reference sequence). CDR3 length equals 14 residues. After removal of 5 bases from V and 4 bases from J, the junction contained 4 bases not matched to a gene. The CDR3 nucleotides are TGTGCCTGGCGTAGCGGGAGGGCTTACAATGAGCAGTTCTTC. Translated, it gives CAWRSGRAYNEQFF.